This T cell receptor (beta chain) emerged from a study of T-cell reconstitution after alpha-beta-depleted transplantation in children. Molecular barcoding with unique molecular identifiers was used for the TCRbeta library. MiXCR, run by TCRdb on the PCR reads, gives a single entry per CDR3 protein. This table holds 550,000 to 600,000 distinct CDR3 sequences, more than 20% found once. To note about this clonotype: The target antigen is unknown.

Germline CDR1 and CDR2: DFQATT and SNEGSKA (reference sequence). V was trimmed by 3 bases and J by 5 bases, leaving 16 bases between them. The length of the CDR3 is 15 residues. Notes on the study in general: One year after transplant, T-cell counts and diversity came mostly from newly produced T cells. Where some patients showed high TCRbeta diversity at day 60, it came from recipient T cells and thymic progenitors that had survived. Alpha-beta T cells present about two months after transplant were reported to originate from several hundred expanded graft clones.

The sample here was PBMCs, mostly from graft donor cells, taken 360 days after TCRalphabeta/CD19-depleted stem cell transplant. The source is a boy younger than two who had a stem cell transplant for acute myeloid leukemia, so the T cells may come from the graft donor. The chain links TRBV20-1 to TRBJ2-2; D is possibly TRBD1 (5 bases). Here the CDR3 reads CSARKRSRETGELFF. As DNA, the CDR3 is TGCAGTGCTAGGAAACGGTCCAGGGAAACCGGGGAGCTGTTTTTT.